A selection of T cell receptor beta chains follows, all from one sample in a study of early T cells in non-severe SARS-CoV-2 infection. Via MiXCR, TCRdb re-called the 5' RACE reads, giving one row per CDR3 protein. The data show 86,000 or so distinct CDR3 sequences, with over 12% seen just once and roughly 3% held by the top ten. The sample was whole blood. The receptor source for this set is an adult who was a healthcare worker with PCR-confirmed SARS-CoV-2 infection or an uninfected control (not recorded which). The CDR3 runs from the conserved cysteine through the conserved F or W. D genes are given only for firm matches. Expanded clones get a size class; other rows say once, few or many, or leave the size out.

clone_size: NA; v_call: TRBV4-1; j_call: TRBJ1-3; d_call: NA; cdr3_nt: TGCGCCAGCAGCCAAGTAGGTGGTGGAAACACCATATATTTT; cdr3_aa: CASSQVGGGNTIYF
clone_size: many; v_call: TRBV7-9; j_call: TRBJ2-7; d_call: TRBD1; cdr3_nt: TGTGCCAGCAGCCCGGACAGGGTAATCTACGAGCAGTACTTC; cdr3_aa: CASSPDRVIYEQYF
clone_size: few; v_call: TRBV3-1; j_call: TRBJ2-2; d_call: NA; cdr3_nt: TGTGCCAGCAGCCAAGAGGGGCTCACAGCGAACACCGGGGAGCTGTTTTTT; cdr3_aa: CASSQEGLTANTGELFF
clone_size: many; v_call: TRBV20-1; j_call: TRBJ2-7; d_call: NA; cdr3_nt: TGCAGTGCTAGAACCGGGCAGGGAACCTACGAGCAGTACTTC; cdr3_aa: CSARTGQGTYEQYF
clone_size: few; v_call: TRBV4-2; j_call: TRBJ2-3; d_call: TRBD2; cdr3_nt: TGTGCCAGCAGCCTGCTGCCGGGACTAGCGGGAGTAGCAGATACGCAGTATTTT; cdr3_aa: CASSLLPGLAGVADTQYF
clone_size: many; v_call: TRBV5-6; j_call: TRBJ1-1; d_call: NA; cdr3_nt: TGTGCCAGCAGCTTGATGGGGATTGGGGCTTTCTTT; cdr3_aa: CASSLMGIGAFF
clone_size: NA; v_call: TRBV10-3; j_call: TRBJ1-1; d_call: NA; cdr3_nt: TGTGCCATCTCGTCAGGAGTTAACACTGAAGCTTTCTTT; cdr3_aa: CAISSGVNTEAFF
clone_size: few; v_call: TRBV5-1; j_call: TRBJ1-5; d_call: NA; cdr3_nt: TGCGCCAGCAGCTTGTATGGTCTGAGCAATCAGCCCCAGCATTTT; cdr3_aa: CASSLYGLSNQPQHF
clone_size: many; v_call: TRBV7-7; j_call: TRBJ2-3; d_call: TRBD2; cdr3_nt: TGTGCTAGCAGCCCCGGACTAGCGGGGGATACGCAGTATTTT; cdr3_aa: CASSPGLAGDTQYF
clone_size: many; v_call: TRBV30; j_call: TRBJ1-4; d_call: NA; cdr3_nt: TGTGCCTGGAGCGCCGGGAGCTGGGAAAAACTGTTTTTT; cdr3_aa: CAWSAGSWEKLFF
clone_size: few; v_call: TRBV18; j_call: TRBJ2-5; d_call: NA; cdr3_nt: TGTGCCAGCTCACTTCAGCGGGTGGCGCAAGAGACCCAGTACTTC; cdr3_aa: CASSLQRVAQETQYF
clone_size: many; v_call: TRBV4-1; j_call: TRBJ2-5; d_call: NA; cdr3_nt: TGCGCCAGCAGCCCATATCACAGGGAGTGGAGACAAGAGACCCAGTACTTC; cdr3_aa: CASSPYHREWRQETQYF
clone_size: many; v_call: TRBV11-2; j_call: TRBJ2-5; d_call: NA; cdr3_nt: TGTGCCAGCAGCTTACAAGAGACCCAGTACTTC; cdr3_aa: CASSLQETQYF
clone_size: NA; v_call: TRBV6-6; j_call: TRBJ2-1; d_call: TRBD2; cdr3_nt: TGTGCCAGCAGCACACGAGCGGGGGCCGACTACAATGAGCAGTTCTTC; cdr3_aa: CASSTRAGADYNEQFF
clone_size: NA; v_call: TRBV5-1; j_call: TRBJ2-5; d_call: NA; cdr3_nt: TGCGCCAGCAGTTACGAAGAGACCCAGTACTTC; cdr3_aa: CASSYEETQYF
clone_size: NA; v_call: TRBV7-3; j_call: TRBJ2-3; d_call: NA; cdr3_nt: TGTGCCAGCAGCTACGGGCCGGGTAGCACAGATACGCAGTATTTT; cdr3_aa: CASSYGPGSTDTQYF
clone_size: many; v_call: TRBV11-2; j_call: TRBJ1-1; d_call: NA; cdr3_nt: TGTGCTAGCAGCTTACAGATGATGAACACTGAAGCTTTCTTT; cdr3_aa: CASSLQMMNTEAFF
clone_size: few; v_call: TRBV11-2; j_call: TRBJ2-5; d_call: NA; cdr3_nt: TGTGCCAGCAGCTTAGGCCCCCCGACAGGCAACTGGGGGACCCAGTACTTC; cdr3_aa: CASSLGPPTGNWGTQYF
clone_size: NA; v_call: TRBV4-1; j_call: TRBJ1-1; d_call: TRBD1; cdr3_nt: TGCGCCAGCAGCCAAGGCCGACAGGGATCCATGAACACTGAAGCTTTCTTT; cdr3_aa: CASSQGRQGSMNTEAFF
clone_size: few; v_call: TRBV6-5; j_call: TRBJ2-3; d_call: NA; cdr3_nt: TGTGCCAGCAGTTCATTCGGGGGCACAGATACGCAGTATTTT; cdr3_aa: CASSSFGGTDTQYF
clone_size: NA; v_call: TRBV4-2; j_call: TRBJ2-3; d_call: TRBD2; cdr3_nt: TGTGCCAGCAGCCACTCCGTCGGGCTAGCGGGTCCAGATACGCAGTATTTT; cdr3_aa: CASSHSVGLAGPDTQYF
clone_size: NA; v_call: TRBV9; j_call: TRBJ1-6; d_call: TRBD1; cdr3_nt: TGTGCCAGCAGCCCGACCCCAACAGGGGGGTTTTCACCCCTCCACTTT; cdr3_aa: CASSPTPTGGFSPLHF
clone_size: few; v_call: TRBV5-1; j_call: TRBJ1-1; d_call: NA; cdr3_nt: TGCGCCAGCAGCTTTGAGACGGGCACTGAAGCTTTCTTT; cdr3_aa: CASSFETGTEAFF
clone_size: few; v_call: TRBV5-1; j_call: TRBJ2-7; d_call: NA; cdr3_nt: TGCGCCAGCAGCGGCGTCACCACTGTAAGCGAGCAGTACTTC; cdr3_aa: CASSGVTTVSEQYF